Following are 26 T cell receptor beta chains from one sample sequenced in a study of T cell responses to AZD1222 COVID-19 vaccine. Clones were read by immunoSEQ multiplex PCR, and TCRdb kept only the in-frame ones, dropping some. Here the sample spans about 53,000 clones, roughly 83% being singletons. Material: peripheral blood, obtained on day 0 of AZD1222 vaccination. The receptors derive from an adult in good health.

The CDR3 loop is CASSPLAGDLNTGELFF. CDR3 DNA: TGCGCCAGCAGCCCCTTGGCTGGGGATCTAAACACCGGGGAGCTGTTTTTT. The genes are TRBV5-1 and TRBJ2-2; no clear D gene. CDR3 length: 17 amino acids. CDR1 SGHRS and CDR2 YFSETQ come from the germline V gene. V lost 4 bases to trimming and J lost 2 bases, with 18 bases between them.

The sample holds a few counts of this clone. This rearrangement joins TRBV6-2 or TRBV6-3 to TRBJ2-1; 12 positions agree with TRBD2. From germline, CDR1 is MNHEY and CDR2 SVGEGT. J lost 9 bases, V lost 6 bases, and 15 bases had no gene match. This CDR3 region has 17 residues. The DNA for the CDR3 is TGTGCCAGCAGCCCCGTGGCTAGCGGGAGGGAGGTCGCTGAGCAGTTCTTC. It is translated as CASSPVASGREVAEQFF.

The chain joins TRBV4-3 to TRBJ2-1, with D possibly TRBD2 on 6 matching bases. The CDR3 contains 21 residues. Trimming pared 1 base from V and 0 bases from J, leaving 25 bases between. Germline lookup yields CDR1 LGHNA and CDR2 YSLEER. CDR3 protein: CASSQVDPVGRDSSSYNEQFF. DNA for the CDR3: TGCGCCAGCAGCCAAGTGGACCCGGTAGGGCGGGATTCAAGCTCCTACAATGAGCAGTTCTTC.

This sequence joins TRBV3-1 (or the pseudogene TRBV3-2) and TRBJ2-1, with 7 positions matching TRBD2. V shed 1 base, J shed 14 bases, and the junction held 11 bases outside the gene matches. The CDR3 is 14 amino acids. CDR1 is LGHDT and CDR2 is YNNKEL in the germline V gene (reference sequence). Here the CDR3 reads CASSQVRDSGGKFF. The CDR3 DNA reads as TGTGCCAGCAGCCAAGTTAGAGACTCCGGGGGGAAGTTCTTC.

The V and J genes are TRBV18 and TRBJ1-5; a possible D gene is TRBD1 (5 bases). This CDR3 contains 14 residues. Trimming took off 9 bases at V and 2 bases at J, with 14 bases between the two ends. CDR1 is KGHSH and CDR2 is LQKENI in the germline V gene. For the CDR3, the DNA is TGTGCCAGTTCGATCCGGGACGGCAATCAGCCCCAGCATTTT. It specifies CASSIRDGNQPQHF.

V usage is TRBV27 and J usage is TRBJ1-4; 7 bases are shared with TRBD1. Germline CDR1 and CDR2: MNHEY and SMNVEV (reference sequence). The V segment lost 8 bases and the J segment 7 bases; nucleotides outside the gene matches: 10. The CDR3 is 14 amino acids. In nucleotides, the CDR3 is TGTGCCAGCTCTGAAACAGGGGAGGGTGAAAAACTGTTTTTT. Translation gives CASSETGEGEKLFF.

This clone was detected once. This chain links TRBV6-4 with TRBJ2-2, with TRBD1 matching over 9 bases. The junction had 4 bases not matched to a gene; V was cut back by 3 bases and J by 2 bases. The CDR3 length is 16 residues. CDR1 MRHNA and CDR2 SNTAGT come from the germline V gene. The CDR3 DNA reads TGTGCCAGCAGTGAGATGGGACAGGGAAACACCGGGGAGCTGTTTTTT. This sequence encodes CASSEMGQGNTGELFF.

This chain connects TRBV6-5 to TRBJ1-1; a weak D match, TRBD1 (6 bases). The CDR3 is made up of 15 amino acids. Germline V gives CDR1 MNHEY, CDR2 SVGAGI. V shed 1 base and J shed 1 base, with 10 bases lying between them. Here the CDR3 reads CASSYFGGQNTEAFF. The CDR3 DNA follows: TGTGCCAGCAGTTACTTCGGGGGCCAGAACACTGAAGCTTTCTTT.

V usage is TRBV7-6 and J usage is TRBJ1-1; D not resolved. The CDR3 consists of 15 residues. Germline values: CDR1 SGHVS, CDR2 FNYEAQ. V shed 1 base and J shed 0 bases, with 9 bases lying between them. The CDR3, as DNA: TGTGCCAGCAGCTTAGTAAGTCAAATGAACACTGAAGCTTTCTTT. This sequence encodes CASSLVSQMNTEAFF.

V gene TRBV5-1 combines with J gene TRBJ1-2; 9 bases align to TRBD1. Trimming took 0 bases from V and 2 from J; bases not matched to a gene: 5. Germline CDR1 reads SGHRS; CDR2 reads YFSETQ. This CDR3 contains 16 residues. CDR3 loop: CASSLDGQGLNYGYTF. CDR3 bases: TGCGCCAGCAGCTTGGATGGACAGGGGTTGAACTATGGCTACACCTTC.

The rearrangement uses TRBV14 and TRBJ1-3, with 8 bases matching TRBD1. This CDR3 has 17 amino acids. J lost 0 bases, V lost 1 base, and 5 bases had no gene match. Germline-derived CDR1 and CDR2 are SGHDN and FVKESK. CDR3 amino acids: CASSQGGTGYSGNTIYF. CDR3 nucleotide sequence: TGTGCCAGCAGCCAAGGGGGGACAGGCTACTCTGGAAACACCATATATTTT.

The rearrangement uses TRBV5-1 and TRBJ2-3; no reliable D call. Germline V CDR1 and CDR2: SGHRS, YFSETQ. CDR3 length: 14 amino acids. The V end lost 4 bases, the J end lost 0 bases, and 9 bases lay between the germline ends. CDR3 region: CASSIGPSTDTQYF. In DNA, the CDR3 is TGCGCCAGCAGCATTGGACCAAGCACAGATACGCAGTATTTT.

The chain carries TRBV15 and TRBJ1-2; 8 bases are shared with TRBD1. The CDR3 runs 15 residues. Per the germline V gene, CDR1 is LNHNV and CDR2 is YYDKDF (reference sequence). J was trimmed by 4 bases and V by 5 bases; bases with no gene match: 9. CDR3 bases: TGTGCCACCAGCCTCGACAGGGGAAGCATCTATGGCTACACCTTC. Translation gives CATSLDRGSIYGYTF.

This chain links TRBV18 with TRBJ1-2; D not resolved. This CDR3 has 13 amino acids. The V gene's germline CDR1 is KGHSH and CDR2 LQKENI. Trimming took 1 base from V and 6 from J, leaving 9 bases between them. The CDR3 is CASSPQSLDGYTF. For the CDR3, the DNA is TGTGCCAGCTCACCACAGAGTCTTGATGGCTACACCTTC.

The V and J genes are TRBV9 and TRBJ1-5; D is uncertain. The CDR3 is 14 amino acids. With 0 bases removed from V and 6 bases from J, the gap between germline ends came to 10 bases. CDR1 and CDR2 (germline): SGDLS, YYNGEE. The CDR3 sequence: CASSVGPVSQPQHF. As DNA, the CDR3 is TGTGCCAGCAGCGTAGGGCCAGTCAGTCAGCCCCAGCATTTT. Combining the CDR3 with reference TRBV9 and TRBJ1-5 gives the whole variable domain DSGVTQTPKHLITATGQRVTLRCSPRSGDLSVYWYQQSLDQGLQFLIQYYNGEERAKGNILERFSAQQFPDLHSELNLSSLELGDSALYFCASSVGPVSQPQHFGDGTRLSIL.

The chain links TRBV3-1 (or the pseudogene TRBV3-2) to TRBJ2-3; TRBD2 matches 7 bases. This CDR3 spans 16 amino acids. The V and J ends lost 1 base and 0 bases, in that order; junction bases with no gene match: 4. CDR1 and CDR2 from the germline V gene are LGHDT and YNNKEL (reference sequence). CDR3: CASSQVLAASTDTQYF. As DNA, the CDR3 is TGTGCCAGCAGCCAAGTGCTAGCGGCTAGCACAGATACGCAGTATTTT.

The J gene is TRBJ2-7, the V gene TRBV7-6; 8 nucleotides line up with TRBD2. Germline loops: CDR1 SGHVS, CDR2 FNYEAQ. CDR3 length: 17 amino acids. Unmatched junction bases numbered 8, after V lost 1 base and J lost 0 bases. CDR3 loop: CASSLVASGSSSYEQYF. The CDR3, as DNA: TGTGCCAGCAGCTTAGTGGCTAGCGGGTCGAGCTCCTACGAGCAGTACTTC.

This chain connects TRBV7-3 to TRBJ2-7; 9 nucleotides agree with TRBD2. The CDR3 contains 15 residues. Germline trimming cut 0 bases from V and 4 bases from J; bases unmatched to any gene: 4. The germline V gene has CDR1 SGHTA and CDR2 FQGTGA. CDR3 residues: CASSLTSGSGYEQYF. The CDR3, as DNA: TGTGCCAGCAGCTTAACTAGCGGGAGTGGTTACGAGCAGTACTTC.

The chain has TRBV7-2 and TRBJ1-6; no reliable D call. Germline V gene data show CDR1 as SGHTA and CDR2 as FQGNSA. V lost 0 bases to trimming and J lost 6 bases, with 9 bases between them. This CDR3 spans 15 amino acids. The CDR3 loop is CASSLASGTNSPLHF. CDR3 sequence (DNA): TGTGCCAGCAGCTTAGCGTCCGGAACTAATTCACCCCTCCACTTT.

The chain has TRBV5-4 and TRBJ1-6; maybe TRBD1 (6 bases). Germline CDR1 SGHNT, CDR2 YYREEE (reference sequence). This CDR3 has 14 residues. Trimming pared 2 bases from V and 9 bases from J, leaving 12 bases between. The CDR3 nucleotides read TGTGCCAGCAGCTTAGGGGGGCGCATTTCACCCCTCCACTTT. This sequence encodes CASSLGGRISPLHF.

This chain joins TRBV7-9 and TRBJ2-7; perhaps TRBD2 as D (5 bases). Germline V gene lookup returns CDR1 SEHNR and CDR2 FQNEAQ (reference sequence). V was pared by 5 bases and J by 0 bases, with 11 bases between. There are 14 residues in the CDR3. Here the CDR3 reads CASSKDGNSYEQYF. The DNA of the CDR3 is TGTGCCAGCAGCAAGGACGGGAACTCCTACGAGCAGTACTTC.

V and J are TRBV6-5 and TRBJ1-2; D might be TRBD1 (6 bases). The CDR3 contains 12 residues. V lost 6 bases to trimming and J lost 7 bases, with 12 bases between them. Per the germline V gene, CDR1 is MNHEY and CDR2 is SVGAGI. The CDR3 DNA reads as TGTGCCAGCAGCCAGTCAGGGGCTGGCTACACCTTC. It codes for CASSQSGAGYTF.

The chain recombines TRBV24-1 with TRBJ2-2; unclear D gene. Germline V gene sequence: CDR1 KGHDR, CDR2 SFDVKD. V lost 1 base to trimming and J lost 1 base, with 6 bases between them. The CDR3 loop spans 15 amino acids. The CDR3 is CATSDLDQNTGELFF. The CDR3 coding sequence is TGTGCCACCAGTGATTTAGACCAGAACACCGGGGAGCTGTTTTTT.

The genes are TRBV1 and TRBJ2-1; the listed D gene, TRBD1, was not tested against the DNA. TRBV1 is an annotated pseudogene. The CDR3 totals 17 residues. CDR3 region: CTSSQVWTESSYNEQFF. The CDR3 DNA follows: TGCACCAGCAGCCAAGTATGGACAGAGAGCTCCTACAATGAGCAGTTCTTC.

This clone was seen only once. V gene TRBV4-2 combines with J gene TRBJ2-5; D is possibly TRBD2 (5 bases). The length of the CDR3 is 15 residues. Trimming took 1 base from V and 1 from J, leaving 10 bases between them. Germline V gives CDR1 LGHNA, CDR2 YNFKEQ. The CDR3 DNA reads as TGTGCCAGCAGCCAAGGGAACGGACTCCAAGAGACCCAGTACTTC. It translates to CASSQGNGLQETQYF.

This clone was detected only once. The J gene is TRBJ1-1, the V gene TRBV18, with a tentative D call TRBD1 (5 bases). Germline CDR1 reads KGHSH; CDR2 reads LQKENI. V dropped 6 bases and J dropped 2 bases, with 13 bases sitting between them. The CDR3 runs 14 residues. In DNA form, the CDR3 reads TGTGCCAGCTCTCACTCAGACAGTAACACTGAAGCTTTCTTT. Translating gives CASSHSDSNTEAFF.